The clone carrying this T cell receptor (beta chain) appeared many times. Its cognate antigen is unknown. From RNA transcripts, TCR beta CDR3 regions were amplified. Initially, a first-round RT-PCR of the TCR CDR3 employed the HTBI primer set. TCRdb used MiXCR to reprocess the multiplex PCR reads, holding one entry per CDR3 protein. The sample lists 400,000 to 550,000 distinct CDR3 sequences; roughly a quarter were seen once. Exclusion of patients followed from uncontrolled infection, other autoimmune disease, pregnancy or lactation. These data are taken from a study of T cells in Graves' hyperthyroidism and ophthalmopathy. Study findings and constraints: A median about 6 months before onset, the model predicted ophthalmopathy.

CDR3 size: 12 residues. Germline values: CDR1 GTSNPN, CDR2 SVGIG (reference sequence). Trimming at V came to 8 bases and at J to 4 bases, leaving 6 bases not matched to a gene. The sample consisted of blood. The sequence derives from a woman in her 30s with Graves' ophthalmopathy. The chain joins TRBV30 to TRBJ2-5; the match to TRBD1 covers 8 bases. CDR3 sequence (DNA): TGTGCCGGGGTCACAGGGGGAGAGACCCAGTACTTC. Translated: CAGVTGGETQYF.